This T cell receptor beta chain appears in the sequencing data of a study of blood T cell repertoires in COVID-19. Across the whole study: Sites in the United States, Italy and Spain provided acute and convalescent COVID-19 samples. The analysed material was cDNA or gDNA that came from T cells, B-cell-depleted T cells, or PBMCs.

Study processing details: Amplification with reference gene primers provided the estimates of nucleated cell counts. The protocol was immunoSEQ multiplex PCR, while the TCRdb copy is restricted to in-frame clones and leaves out a portion. For V, J and clone size, that table is used; D and trimming come from the DNA. The table has around 150,000 clones, 84% seen once. The V end lost 7 bases, the J end lost 6 bases, and 18 bases lay between the germline ends. Germline V gives CDR1 SQVTM, CDR2 ANQGSEA. There are 13 residues in the CDR3. Participants came from some 23 US areas, aged roughly 18 to 90 years. Only a few counts were recorded for this clone.

What was sequenced was PBMCs or T cells enriched from blood (not recorded which). The receptor comes from a man between 50 and 59 years old who had recovered from COVID-19. This chain connects TRBV29-1 to TRBJ1-2, with D perhaps TRBD1 (5 bases). CDR3 sequence reads: CSAQGWGTDGYTF. The CDR3, as DNA: TGCAGCGCTCAGGGTTGGGGAACAGATGGCTACACCTTC.